A selection of T cell receptor beta chains follows, all from one sample in a study of blood T cell repertoires in COVID-19. Data came from immunoSEQ multiplex PCR; TCRdb stores just in-frame clones and leaves some out. Altogether roughly 100,000 clones are present, 70% to 75% being singletons, with the ten largest covering roughly 0.9%. The specimen sequenced was peripheral blood. The receptors stem from a human donor with acute or convalescent COVID-19. The donor label of this sample is uncertain. CDR3s include the opening cysteine and the closing phenylalanine or tryptophan. D genes are given only for firm matches. Clone size, where shown, is once, few, many, or a class for clones that have expanded.

V	J	size	D	DNA	CDR3
TRBV19	TRBJ2-3	.	.	TGTGCCAGTAGTATATCGGGGTTGACCACAGATACGCAGTATTTT	CASSISGLTTDTQYF
TRBV7-8	TRBJ2-2	few	TRBD1	TGTGCCAGCAGGGAACAGGGGAAGTTATCCGGGGAGCTGTTTTTT	CASREQGKLSGELFF
TRBV2	TRBJ2-1	.	TRBD2	TGTGCCAGCAGTGAACTTAGCGGGGTAAATGAGCAGTTCTTC	CASSELSGVNEQFF
TRBV23-1	TRBJ1-1	.	.	TGCGACCCCACCGGGGGGGGCACTGAAGCTTTCTTT	CDPTGGGTEAFF
TRBV5-8	TRBJ2-4	.	.	TGTGCCAGCAGCTTCGGGTGGCTAGCCAAAAACATTCAGTACTTC	CASSFGWLAKNIQYF
TRBV7-2	TRBJ1-2	few	TRBD1	TGTGCCAGCAGCTTGGGACAGGGGGCAGTTGGCTACACCTTC	CASSLGQGAVGYTF
TRBV11-2	TRBJ2-5	.	TRBD2	TGTGCCAGCAGCTTAGTCCGGTTCATCGGGACTAGAGGCCAAAAGACCCAGTACTTC	CASSLVRFIGTRGQKTQYF
TRBV3-1/TRBV3-2	TRBJ1-6	.	.	TGTGCCAGCAGCCATTCGGGGAACTCACCCCTCCACTTT	CASSHSGNSPLHF
TRBV24-1	TRBJ2-4	.	TRBD2	TGTGCCACCAGTGATCTATGGGACCCGGGAGGCAAAAACATTCAGTACTTC	CATSDLWDPGGKNIQYF
TRBV5-1	TRBJ2-1	.	TRBD2	TGCGCCAGCAATTTAGCGGGGGGGCACAATGAGCAGTTCTTC	CASNLAGGHNEQFF
TRBV29-1	TRBJ1-5	.	TRBD1	TGCAGCGTCGCCCAGGGGGGCAATCAGCCCCAGCATTTT	CSVAQGGNQPQHF
TRBV19	TRBJ2-1	.	.	TGTGCCAGTAGTATCCCTACAGGGATAGCGGAGCAGTTCTTC	CASSIPTGIAEQFF
TRBV30	TRBJ1-6	.	.	TGTGCCTGGAGTGTACGCTCGGGGAGAAGCTCCTATAATTCACCCCTCCACTTT	CAWSVRSGRSSYNSPLHF
TRBV27	TRBJ1-4	.	TRBD1	TGTGCCAGCAGCCGCCGACAGGGCCTCTCTGGTGCTAATGAAAAACTGTTTTTT	CASSRRQGLSGANEKLFF
TRBV4-2	TRBJ2-3	few	TRBD2	TGTGCCAGCAGCCATCTTAGCGGGGGGACAGATACGCAGTATTTT	CASSHLSGGTDTQYF
TRBV7-2	TRBJ2-3	.	TRBD2	TGTGCCAGCAGCGCTATGGGGCGGGGGGTCACAGATACGCAGTATTTT	CASSAMGRGVTDTQYF
TRBV27	TRBJ2-3	.	TRBD1	TGTGCCAGCAGGAGGGACAGGGGGTTTACAGATACGCAGTATTTT	CASRRDRGFTDTQYF
TRBV27	TRBJ1-1	.	TRBD1	TGTGCCAGCAGTTTACAGGGGGTTGGGAACACTGAAGCTTTCTTT	CASSLQGVGNTEAFF
TRBV7-3	TRBJ1-2	few	.	TGTGCCAGCAGCTTATACGGGGGGTTGGCTAACTATGGCTACACCTTC	CASSLYGGLANYGYTF
TRBV30	TRBJ1-3	.	.	TGTGCCTGGAGGGGGCTTGGAGACACCATATATTTT	CAWRGLGDTIYF
TRBV7-3	TRBJ1-1	.	.	TGTGCCAGCAGCTTACATTCAGGGGCCCTCATGAACACTGAAGCTTTCTTT	CASSLHSGALMNTEAFF
TRBV4-2	TRBJ1-1	.	TRBD1	TGTGCCAGCAGCCAGAGACAGGGCCAGAACACTGAAGCTTTCTTT	CASSQRQGQNTEAFF
TRBV6-4	TRBJ1-6	.	TRBD1	TGTGCCAGCAGTCCCGACAGGGGAGTCGGTTCACCCCTCCACTTT	CASSPDRGVGSPLHF
TRBV12-3/TRBV12-4	TRBJ2-1	.	.	TGTGCCAGCAGAGAGGACACCCACAATGAGCAGTTCTTC	CASREDTHNEQFF
TRBV11-2	TRBJ1-1	.	.	TGTGCCAGCAGCCTAGGGAGAGGGCTTCTTAACACTGAAGCTTTCTTT	CASSLGRGLLNTEAFF
TRBV6-5	TRBJ2-5	few	TRBD2	TGTGCCAGCAGTCCCGGGGGGCAAGAGACCCAGTACTTC	CASSPGGQETQYF
TRBV7-9	TRBJ1-1	.	TRBD1	TGTGCCAGCAGCTTAGCCCGCACCGGGACAGGGAGGACTGAAGCTTTCTTT	CASSLARTGTGRTEAFF
TRBV7-2	TRBJ1-1	.	.	TGTGCCAGCAGCTTAGTAGGGGCGAACACTGAAGCTTTCTTT	CASSLVGANTEAFF
TRBV15	TRBJ1-2	many	.	TGTGCCATCGAACAGGGATCGGCAGGAGGCTACACCTTC	CAIEQGSAGGYTF
TRBV4-1	TRBJ2-7	.	.	TGCGCCAGCAGCCTCCCCTCTTACGAGCAGTACTTC	CASSLPSYEQYF
TRBV5-1	TRBJ1-1	few	.	TGCGCCAGCAGCTTGGAACAGGGTTACACTGAAGCTTTCTTT	CASSLEQGYTEAFF
TRBV6-5	TRBJ1-4	.	.	TGTGCCAGCAGTTATGGGGGCTCCGGGCCTGGTAAAAAACTGTTTTTT	CASSYGGSGPGKKLFF
TRBV6-5	TRBJ1-2	.	TRBD1	TGTGCCAGCAGAAACAGGGGGAGATATGGCTACACCTTC	CASRNRGRYGYTF
TRBV27	TRBJ1-2	.	.	TGTGCCAGCAGTCCCCTGCGTGTAGGGGACTATGGCTACACCTTC	CASSPLRVGDYGYTF
TRBV3-1/TRBV3-2	TRBJ2-5	.	TRBD1	TGTGCCAGCAGCCAGGACAGGGGGCAAGAGACCCAGTACTTC	CASSQDRGQETQYF
TRBV3-1/TRBV3-2	TRBJ2-7	.	TRBD1	TGTGCCAGCAGCCCGGGACAGGGGGCGGTAATCTACGAGCAGTACTTC	CASSPGQGAVIYEQYF
TRBV19	TRBJ2-5	few	.	TGTGCCAGTAGTATAAAGGGGACAAGCCTCTCAGTGGACCAAGAGACCCAGTACTTC	CASSIKGTSLSVDQETQYF
TRBV6-5	TRBJ1-4	.	.	TGTGCCAGCACCGGGGGGACTGGAGAAAAACTGTTTTTT	CASTGGTGEKLFF
TRBV10-3	TRBJ2-3	.	TRBD2	TGTGCCATCAGTGAGGGGACTAGCGGGGGCGGCCGTACGCAGTATTTT	CAISEGTSGGGRTQYF
TRBV9	TRBJ1-1	.	TRBD1	TGTGCCAGCAGCCCCGGGACAGGGGTAGCTGAAGCTTTCTTT	CASSPGTGVAEAFF
TRBV12-3/TRBV12-4	TRBJ2-3	.	.	TGTGCCAGCAGCCGTGGGGCTAGGGATACGCAGTATTTT	CASSRGARDTQYF
TRBV2	TRBJ1-5	few	.	TGTGCCAGCAGTGGAGGACAGTCCTATCAGCCCCAGCATTTT	CASSGGQSYQPQHF